This entry features one TCR beta chain sequence. The data belong to a study of T cell changes during pregnancy in multiple sclerosis. Per germline, CDR1 MNHNS and CDR2 SASEGT. The ends were cut back, 8 bases at V and 5 bases at J, with 18 bases in the middle. The CDR3 has 14 amino acids. Repertoires were generated with immunoSEQ multiplex PCR, while TCRdb's copy carries only in-frame clones and drops some. The table records approximately 70,000 clones, around nine tenths of them present only once. The rearrangement joins TRBV6-1 to TRBJ2-5; possible D gene TRBD2, 6 bases. This TCR was sampled from a female donor with multiple sclerosis, enrolled in a pregnancy study. The sequencing used peripheral blood, collected in the third trimester of pregnancy. CDR3 sequence reads: CASDRRGLEETQYF. The CDR3 nucleotides read TGTGCCAGCGATCGGAGGGGCCTCGAGGAGACCCAGTACTTC.